A single sample is the source of the 21 T cell receptor beta chains below, sequenced in a study of radiation and T cells in renal cell carcinoma. Method: immunoSEQ multiplex PCR; TCRdb's copy keeps in-frame clones and lacks some. This table has tens of thousands of clones, roughly 80% appearing once. Time point denoted: blood 4 weeks post-SBRT, at nephrectomy. Sample treatment: 15 Gy SBRT to primary tumor, nephrectomy 4 weeks later. The source was blood, collected from a patient whose treatment included radiotherapy and nephrectomy. These receptors came from a man aged 60 to 75 with renal cell carcinoma.

The rearrangement joins TRBV7-8 to TRBJ2-7, with D possibly TRBD1 on 6 matching bases. The CDR3 spans 13 residues. CDR1 is SGHVS and CDR2 is FQNEAQ in the germline V gene. Trimming shortened V by 10 bases and J by 1 base, and 14 bases separated the two germline ends. In DNA form, the CDR3 reads TGTGCCACTAGAAGGGACACATCCTACGAGCAGTACTTC. It codes for CATRRDTSYEQYF.

In its sample, this clone ranks as medium-sized. The chain combines TRBV13 with TRBJ1-2, with D possibly matching TRBD1 (5 bases). The CDR3 contains 16 residues. V was cut by 3 bases and J by 4 bases, with 18 bases left in between. Germline V gene sequence: CDR1 PRHDT, CDR2 FYEKMQ (reference sequence). This CDR3 reads CASSFIDRDRIYGYTF. CDR3 coding DNA: TGTGCCAGCAGCTTTATCGATCGGGACCGAATCTATGGCTACACCTTC.

The rearrangement uses TRBV5-1 and TRBJ2-7; D is possibly TRBD2 (5 bases). The germline V gene has CDR1 SGHRS and CDR2 YFSETQ. The CDR3 sequence is 14 residues long. The V end was cut by 4 bases, the J end by 4 bases, with 15 bases between. The CDR3 DNA follows: TGCGCCAGCAGCCTGATAGTAGCGTCTTACGAGCAGTACTTC. Translating gives CASSLIVASYEQYF. Together with reference TRBV5-1 and TRBJ2-7, the CDR3 gives the full variable domain: KAGVTQTPRYLIKTRGQQVTLSCSPISGHRSVSWYQQTPGQGLQFLFEYFSETQRNKGNFPGRFSGRQFSNSRSEMNVSTLELGDSALYLCASSLIVASYEQYFGPGTRLTVT.

This chain joins TRBV30 and TRBJ2-4; TRBD2 matches 7 bases. Germline CDR1 and CDR2: GTSNPN and SVGIG (reference sequence). The CDR3 consists of 19 residues. The J segment lost 0 bases and the V segment lost 3 bases, leaving 17 bases of the junction unmatched. The CDR3 DNA is TGTGCCTGGAGCAGACGGGGGGTGGCACCCACCATAGCCAAAAACATTCAGTACTTC. As protein: CAWSRRGVAPTIAKNIQYF.

This sequence joins TRBV7-9 and TRBJ2-7; perhaps TRBD1 as D (5 bases). Germline V gene lookup returns CDR1 SEHNR and CDR2 FQNEAQ (reference sequence). V lost 5 bases, J lost 5 bases, and 16 bases lay in between. The CDR3 contains 14 residues. The CDR3 protein is CASSPGQSWDEQYF. In DNA form, the CDR3 reads TGTGCCAGCAGCCCAGGACAATCCTGGGACGAGCAGTACTTC.

The V gene is TRBV5-1, the J gene TRBJ2-5; D tentatively fits TRBD1 or TRBD2 (5 bases each). The germline gives CDR1 SGHRS, CDR2 YFSETQ. The CDR3 loop spans 14 amino acids. The ends were cut back, 7 bases at V and 5 bases at J, with 18 bases in the middle. CDR3 bases: TGCGCCAGCGGAGGTGGGGGAGCTAGGGAGACCCAGTACTTC. It translates to CASGGGGARETQYF.

This chain uses TRBV30 with TRBJ2-1, with 14 nucleotides matching TRBD2. This CDR3 contains 15 residues. V lost 2 bases to trimming and J lost 5 bases; unmatched junction nucleotides: 2. Germline values: CDR1 GTSNPN, CDR2 SVGIG (reference sequence). In nucleotides, the CDR3 is TGTGCCTGGAGTCAGACTAGCGGGAGGGACAATGAGCAGTTCTTC. This encodes CAWSQTSGRDNEQFF.

The rearrangement uses TRBV5-1 and TRBJ1-4; TRBD1 agrees at 7 bases. The CDR3 spans 15 residues. Germline loops: CDR1 SGHRS, CDR2 YFSETQ. V dropped 0 bases and J dropped 7; count of bases not matched to a gene: 6. This chain's CDR3 is CASSLEGAQGEKLFF. As DNA, the CDR3 is TGCGCCAGCAGCTTGGAGGGGGCGCAAGGTGAAAAACTGTTTTTT.

The chain carries TRBV7-6 and TRBJ2-3; 13 nucleotides align to TRBD2. J gave up 3 bases and V 5 bases, and 5 bases lay outside the gene matches. CDR3 length equals 16 residues. CDR1 and CDR2 from the germline V gene are SGHVS and FNYEAQ. CDR3 sequence reads: CASSPGLAGFTDTQYF. For the CDR3, the DNA is TGTGCCAGCAGCCCGGGACTAGCGGGATTTACAGATACGCAGTATTTT.

The DNA for the CDR3 is TGTGCCAGCAGCTTAGCCCGACAGGGGGTAGAGCCCCAGCATTTT. Translated, it gives CASSLARQGVEPQHF. The chain carries TRBV7-2 and TRBJ1-5; TRBD1 matches 9 bases. The V and J ends lost 0 bases and 8 bases, in that order; junction bases with no gene match: 5. The CDR3 sequence is 15 residues long. CDR1 and CDR2 (germline): SGHTA, FQGNSA.

This sequence joins TRBV19 and TRBJ2-2; D might be TRBD1 (6 bases). Deletions cut 2 bases from V and 0 bases from J, with 16 bases between. CDR3 length equals 18 residues. Looked up from germline, CDR1 is LNHDA and CDR2 is SQIVND (reference sequence). The CDR3 DNA reads as TGTGCCAGTAGTATAATGCCGACAGGCGTTGCGAACACCGGGGAGCTGTTTTTT. Translation: CASSIMPTGVANTGELFF.

On this clone itself: This sample includes further DNA sequences coding for the same CDR3. This chain uses TRBV19 with TRBJ2-1; no firm D call. Between the trimmed V and J ends, which lost 3 bases and 5 bases, there was a span of 14 bases. Germline V gene data show CDR1 as LNHDA and CDR2 as SQIVND (reference sequence). This CDR3 is built from 15 residues. CDR3 sequence (DNA): TGTGCCAGTAGTATTGGCCCCCTAGAGAACAATGAGCAGTTCTTC. Its translation is CASSIGPLENNEQFF. Looking up the rest from reference TRBV19 and TRBJ2-1 gives the full variable domain: DGGITQSPKYLFRKEGQNVTLSCEQNLNHDAMYWYRQDPGQGLRLIYYSQIVNDFQKGDIAEGYSVSREKKESFPLTVTSAQKNPTAFYLCASSIGPLENNEQFFGPGTRLTVL.

This chain uses TRBV5-4 with TRBJ1-2, with 9 bases fitting TRBD1. CDR3 size: 15 residues. The V gene's germline CDR1 is SGHNT and CDR2 YYREEE (reference sequence). The junction had 4 bases not matched to a gene; V was cut back by 0 bases and J by 4 bases. CDR3 sequence: CASSLDRQGGYGYTF. The CDR3 DNA sequence: TGTGCCAGCAGCTTGGACCGACAGGGGGGCTATGGCTACACCTTC.

The rearrangement joins TRBV7-2 to TRBJ1-4; 11 bases map to TRBD1. The J segment lost 10 bases and the V segment lost 4 bases, leaving 8 bases of the junction unmatched. Per the germline V gene, CDR1 is SGHTA and CDR2 is FQGNSA. The CDR3 contains 15 residues. This CDR3 is CASSSDRGRFGKLFF. The CDR3, as DNA: TGTGCCAGCAGCTCGGACAGGGGGCGCTTTGGAAAACTGTTTTTT.

The chain recombines TRBV5-6 with TRBJ2-7, with D maybe TRBD1 (5 bases). The length of the CDR3 is 11 residues. Germline-derived CDR1 and CDR2 are SGHDT and YYEEEE. V was cut by 5 bases and J by 6 bases, with 9 bases left in between. Here the CDR3 DNA reads TGTGCCAGCAGGGGGCCTGGCGAGCAGTACTTC. Translation gives CASRGPGEQYF.

This rearrangement joins TRBV6-6 to TRBJ2-1, with 12 bases aligning to TRBD2. CDR3 length: 16 residues. The junction had 11 bases not matched to a gene; V was cut back by 5 bases and J by 9 bases. Germline lookup yields CDR1 MNHNY and CDR2 SVGAGI (reference sequence). In DNA, the CDR3 is TGTGCCAGCAGTCCATACGGACTAGCGGGATGGGGTGAGCAGTTCTTC. Translating it yields CASSPYGLAGWGEQFF.

The chain links TRBV27 to TRBJ2-7; perhaps TRBD1 as D (7 bases). Germline V CDR1 and CDR2: MNHEY, SMNVEV (reference sequence). The V end lost 5 bases, the J end lost 1 base, and 12 bases lay between the germline ends. The length of the CDR3 is 14 residues. The CDR3 bases are TGTGCCAGCAGTCTGACAGGGAGGTCCTACGAGCAGTACTTC. This encodes CASSLTGRSYEQYF.

V is TRBV18 and J is TRBJ2-7, with D perhaps TRBD2 (8 bases). Per germline, CDR1 KGHSH and CDR2 LQKENI. The CDR3 consists of 16 residues. V was trimmed by 3 bases and J by 0 bases, leaving 15 bases between them. The CDR3 nucleotides read TGTGCCAGCTCACCTTTAGCGGGACAGAGCTCCTACGAGCAGTACTTC. Encoded protein: CASSPLAGQSSYEQYF.

V gene TRBV14 combines with J gene TRBJ2-7; 8 bases agree with TRBD2. The CDR3 covers 14 residues. The germline V gene encodes CDR1 SGHDN and CDR2 FVKESK. With 1 base clipped from V and 9 bases from J, the junction kept 8 bases outside the gene matches. CDR3 residues: CASSQGISGIGQYF. CDR3 nucleotide sequence: TGTGCCAGCAGCCAAGGAATTAGCGGGATCGGGCAGTACTTC.

The chain employs TRBV5-1 and TRBJ1-2; no clear D. Trimming left V 0 bases short and J 8 bases short, with 14 bases between. The CDR3 covers 14 residues. Germline values: CDR1 SGHRS, CDR2 YFSETQ. Here the CDR3 DNA reads TGCGCCAGCAGCTTGGGGACCGAGGGATCGGGCTACACCTTC. Its translation: CASSLGTEGSGYTF. Supplemented by reference TRBV5-1 and TRBJ1-2, the full variable domain reads KAGVTQTPRYLIKTRGQQVTLSCSPISGHRSVSWYQQTPGQGLQFLFEYFSETQRNKGNFPGRFSGRQFSNSRSEMNVSTLELGDSALYLCASSLGTEGSGYTFGSGTRLTVV.

A word on this clone: At one of its ends the junction is not consistent with the germline gene, which may arise from a read error. The chain couples TRBV14 to TRBJ2-1, with 12 bases that match TRBD2. The CDR3 length is 16 residues. The V gene's germline CDR1 is SGHDN and CDR2 FVKESK. In DNA form, the CDR3 reads TGTGCCAGCAGGCAAGGACTAGCGGGGCCCTACAATGAGCAGTTCTTC. This encodes CASRQGLAGPYNEQFF.